This T cell receptor beta chain was sequenced during a study of T cells in tumors after PD-1 blockade. Sequencing used immunoSEQ multiplex PCR; TCRdb keeps in-frame clones, though not all of them. The profile covers under 75,000 clones, with approximately 79% appearing a single time and 4.7% taken by the ten largest. CDR1 is GTSNPN and CDR2 is SVGIG in the germline V gene (reference sequence). V lost 4 bases to trimming and J lost 6 bases, with 13 bases between them. The CDR3 totals 14 residues. The chain links TRBV30 to TRBJ1-6; no definite D call. The source material was PBMCs, sampled after anti-PD-1 treatment. The TCR was taken from a human donor with basal cell carcinoma. The CDR3 region has the DNA TGTGCCTGGACTATCGGGAGCCCTAATTCACCCCTCCACTTT. Amino acid sequence: CAWTIGSPNSPLHF. The complete variable domain, with remaining parts taken from reference TRBV30 and TRBJ1-6, reads SQTIHQWPATLVQPVGSPLSLECTVEGTSNPNLYWYRQAAGRGLQLLFYSVGIGQISSEVPQNLSASRPQDRQFILSSKKLLLSDSGFYLCAWTIGSPNSPLHFGNGTRLTVT.